Listed below are T cell receptor beta chains from one sample, sequenced in a study of monozygotic twins with inflammatory bowel disease. TCRdb reprocessed the 5' RACE reads; each CDR3 protein has one entry and no DNA is given. This table lists roughly 300,000 distinct CDR3 sequences. The sample was blood. Source of these receptors: a human donor with ulcerative colitis or Crohn's disease, or a healthy co-twin of an affected twin (not recorded which). The CDR3 runs from the conserved cysteine through the conserved F or W. The order of the fields is CDR3 protein, V gene, J gene.

CDR3: CASRGQGVEKLFF
V: TRBV27
J: TRBJ1-4

CDR3: CASRTGQGLGNTIYF
V: TRBV12-3/TRBV12-4
J: TRBJ1-3

CDR3: CASSLGLTNTQYF
V: TRBV7-9
J: TRBJ2-3

CDR3: CSARPTGGRNIYEQYF
V: TRBV20-1
J: TRBJ2-7

CDR3: CASIRTGTGSSTEAFF
V: TRBV6-5
J: TRBJ1-1

CDR3: CASSPFSYNEQFF
V: TRBV18
J: TRBJ2-1

CDR3: CSALTSYETNNEQFF
V: TRBV20-1
J: TRBJ2-1

CDR3: CASSPSGVDEKLFF
V: TRBV28
J: TRBJ1-4

CDR3: CASRTRRDLTTNEKLFF
V: TRBV12-3/TRBV12-4
J: TRBJ1-4

CDR3: CAGLRTGTALSGNTIYF
V: TRBV12-3/TRBV12-4
J: TRBJ1-3

CDR3: CASRHRDTGELFF
V: TRBV27
J: TRBJ2-2

CDR3: CASDSGGSGANVLTF
V: TRBV14
J: TRBJ2-6

CDR3: CAWSGQVYEQYF
V: TRBV30
J: TRBJ2-7

CDR3: CASSMGSTWENQPQHF
V: TRBV19
J: TRBJ1-5

CDR3: CASSLVSGGAGERFF
V: TRBV7-6
J: TRBJ2-1